This T cell receptor beta chain was obtained from a study of cytomegalovirus exposure and HLA in healthy donors. Study-level results: The classifier reportedly diagnosed cytomegalovirus status with high specificity and sensitivity. Segments of the TCR beta V type were, in most cases, productive about 90% or about 30% of the time in an earlier analysis.

Vbeta (60) and Jbeta (13) primers were used in the PCR. TCRdb's copy holds only in-frame clones and misses some; the assay was immunoSEQ multiplex PCR. The profile covers some 120,000 clones, with around 67% appearing a single time and roughly 2.1% taken by the ten largest. The table lists this clone with a few counts. Its antigen is unknown. Germline values: CDR1 SGHRS, CDR2 YFSETQ. V lost 1 base and J 6 bases, leaving 14 bases between the germline ends. This CDR3 comprises 15 residues. Sequenced input: PBMCs. This TCR was recovered from a woman in her forties in good health and CMV-seropositive. The V gene is TRBV5-1, the J gene TRBJ2-1; D perhaps matches TRBD2 (6 bases). CDR3 nucleotide sequence: TGCGCCAGCAGCTTGACCGGGACTCCGCTCAATGAGCAGTTCTTC. Translating it yields CASSLTGTPLNEQFF.